This entry lists 23 T cell receptor beta chains sequenced from one sample in a study of blood T cell repertoires in COVID-19. The method was immunoSEQ multiplex PCR; TCRdb's version includes in-frame clones alone and lacks a portion of them. The table lists 120,000 to 150,000 clones, 70% to 90% of them singletons. Material: peripheral blood. The receptors here all came from an older woman with acute or convalescent COVID-19.

The chain joins TRBV18 to TRBJ1-1; D unclear. V was trimmed by 2 bases and J by 1 base, leaving 8 bases between them. The CDR3 is made up of 14 amino acids. Per the germline V gene, CDR1 is KGHSH and CDR2 is LQKENI. The CDR3, as DNA: TGTGCCAGCTCACCAAGCCGGGGGAACACTGAAGCTTTCTTT. Its translation: CASSPSRGNTEAFF.

The gene calls are TRBV18 and TRBJ1-1, with TRBD1 identical over 7 bases. CDR1 and CDR2 (germline): KGHSH, LQKENI. After removal of 0 bases from V and 12 bases from J, the junction contained 10 bases not matched to a gene. CDR3 size: 14 residues. The CDR3 DNA reads TGTGCCAGCTCACCACCGACTCGGACAGGCAATTCTTTCTTT. The encoded protein is CASSPPTRTGNSFF.

The genes are TRBV29-1 and TRBJ2-3; the match to TRBD2 covers 10 bases. The CDR3 runs 14 residues. Germline CDR1 and CDR2: SQVTM and ANQGSEA. Losses at the gene ends were 5 bases for V and 4 bases for J; bases not matched to a gene: 6. The CDR3 DNA sequence: TGCAGCGTTATGAAGCGGGGGGGCCCAGATACGCAGTATTTT. Translated: CSVMKRGGPDTQYF.

This chain links TRBV27 with TRBJ1-1; D remains ambiguous. Germline V gene lookup returns CDR1 MNHEY and CDR2 SMNVEV (reference sequence). The CDR3 loop spans 13 amino acids. V was cut by 5 bases and J by 0 bases, with 7 bases left in between. CDR3 sequence reads: CASSPQLNTEAFF. The CDR3 nucleotides read TGTGCCAGCAGTCCCCAGTTGAACACTGAAGCTTTCTTT.

V usage is TRBV30 and J usage is TRBJ1-2, with 7 bases lining up with TRBD1. The V segment lost 1 base and the J segment 2 bases; nucleotides outside the gene matches: 1. This CDR3 is built from 13 residues. CDR1 and CDR2 (germline): GTSNPN, SVGIG (reference sequence). The CDR3 spells CAWSGGQNYGYTF. The CDR3 DNA reads TGTGCCTGGAGTGGGGGACAGAACTATGGCTACACCTTC.

This clone was seen just once. The rearrangement joins TRBV15 to TRBJ1-2; D is possibly TRBD1 (5 bases). The CDR3 runs to 14 residues. V was shortened by 1 base and J by 4 bases, with 10 bases between the two germline ends. Germline lookup yields CDR1 LNHNV and CDR2 YYDKDF (reference sequence). CDR3 sequence: CATSRGGGVYGYTF. In nucleotides, the CDR3 is TGTGCCACCAGCAGAGGGGGGGGTGTCTATGGCTACACCTTC.

V is TRBV6-4 and J is TRBJ1-4; 9 bases map to TRBD1. V shed 2 bases, J shed 5 bases, and the junction held 9 bases outside the gene matches. Germline CDR1 reads MRHNA; CDR2 reads SNTAGT. The CDR3 runs to 17 residues. The CDR3 is CASSDGDREDQNEKLFF. DNA of the CDR3: TGTGCCAGCAGTGACGGGGACAGGGAAGATCAAAATGAAAAACTGTTTTTT.

The chain couples TRBV5-4 to TRBJ2-7; 9 bases map to TRBD1. The trim removed 5 bases at V and 4 bases at J, leaving 10 bases unmatched. Germline V gene data show CDR1 as SGHNT and CDR2 as YYREEE (reference sequence). This CDR3 has 15 amino acids. The CDR3 region has the DNA TGTGCCAGCAGGATTGACAGGGGGAATGTTTACGAGCAGTACTTC. This codes for CASRIDRGNVYEQYF.

V usage is TRBV15 and J usage is TRBJ2-3; a weak D match, TRBD1 (6 bases). Trimming shortened V by 0 bases and J by 6 bases, and 16 bases separated the two germline ends. The V gene's germline CDR1 is LNHNV and CDR2 YYDKDF (reference sequence). This CDR3 is 16 amino acids long. The CDR3 region is CATSRDGTHYFDTQYF. The CDR3 nucleotides are TGTGCCACCAGCAGAGATGGGACACACTACTTTGATACGCAGTATTTT.

This chain uses TRBV7-6 with TRBJ1-2, with D perhaps matching TRBD1 (6 bases). Trimming removed 5 bases from V and 2 bases from J, with 12 bases in between. The CDR3 spans 14 residues. Germline CDR1 and CDR2: SGHVS and FNYEAQ. This chain's CDR3 is CASSPVDSNYGYTF. CDR3 DNA sequence: TGTGCCAGCAGCCCCGTGGACAGCAACTATGGCTACACCTTC.

V usage is TRBV10-3 and J usage is TRBJ2-3, with D perhaps TRBD2 (6 bases). This CDR3 is 13 amino acids long. CDR1 is ENHRY, CDR2 SYGVKD, per germline. Trimming stripped 7 bases from V and 6 bases from J, with 14 bases between. Here the CDR3 reads CAITPGSRDTQYF. In nucleotides, the CDR3 is TGTGCCATCACCCCCGGGAGTAGGGATACGCAGTATTTT.

The V and J genes are TRBV5-1 and TRBJ2-5, with D unclear. V lost 10 bases and J 1 base, leaving 14 bases between the germline ends. This CDR3 is 13 amino acids long. CDR1 is SGHRS, CDR2 YFSETQ, per germline. CDR3 region: CASRRGFQETQYF. CDR3 nucleotide sequence: TGCGCCTCACGCCGAGGATTCCAAGAGACCCAGTACTTC.

The chain uses TRBV5-1 and TRBJ2-3; 9 bases are a match to TRBD2. The length of the CDR3 is 16 residues. CDR1 SGHRS and CDR2 YFSETQ come from the germline V gene. V was clipped by 5 bases and J by 4 bases; unmatched bases: 11. CDR3 sequence reads: CASRSGAGGRADTQYF. As DNA, the CDR3 is TGCGCCAGCAGAAGTGGAGCGGGGGGTAGGGCAGATACGCAGTATTTT.

The chain is built from TRBV6-5 and TRBJ1-5, with D uncertain. Germline V gene lookup returns CDR1 MNHEY and CDR2 SVGAGI. V was pared by 5 bases and J by 4 bases, with 15 bases between. This CDR3 has 15 amino acids. The CDR3 loop is CASSLLTGKNQPQHF. CDR3 bases: TGTGCCAGCAGTCTGCTGACGGGAAAAAATCAGCCCCAGCATTTT.

The chain has TRBV28 and TRBJ2-7; 7 nucleotides align to TRBD2. CDR3 size: 14 residues. V dropped 1 base and J dropped 4; count of bases not matched to a gene: 4. In germline, CDR1 is MDHEN, CDR2 SYDVKM. DNA for the CDR3: TGTGCCAGCAGTTTATCGGGGGGTGTGTACGAGCAGTACTTC. It encodes CASSLSGGVYEQYF.

This clone was seen only a few times. V is TRBV28 and J is TRBJ1-5, with TRBD1 as a possible D gene (6 bases). The CDR3 totals 16 residues. Trimming removed 1 base from V and 3 bases from J, with 13 bases in between. CDR1 and CDR2 from the germline V gene are MDHEN and SYDVKM. The CDR3 region has the DNA TGTGCCAGCAGTTTATATGTGACAGGTCCCAATCAGCCCCAGCATTTT. This sequence encodes CASSLYVTGPNQPQHF.

This clone has just one count. The gene calls are TRBV6-2 or TRBV6-3 and TRBJ2-5, with 7 bases identical to TRBD1. CDR1 is MNHEY and CDR2 is SVGEGT in the germline V gene. V lost 5 bases, J lost 1 base, and 4 bases stayed unmatched. CDR3 size: 14 residues. CDR3 DNA: TGTGCCAGCAGTGCGACAGGGACCCAAGAGACCCAGTACTTC. It codes for CASSATGTQETQYF.

The chain joins TRBV7-9 to TRBJ1-2; D gene unclear. This CDR3 comprises 10 residues. Germline V gene lookup returns CDR1 SEHNR and CDR2 FQNEAQ (reference sequence). CDR3 sequence reads: CRVGNYGYTF. In nucleotides, the CDR3 is TGTCGGGTCGGAAACTATGGCTACACCTTC.

The chain combines TRBV28 with TRBJ2-7; the D gene is possibly TRBD2 (6 bases). CDR3 length equals 13 residues. Trimming took 4 bases from V and 9 from J, leaving 16 bases between them. Germline V gene lookup returns CDR1 MDHEN and CDR2 SYDVKM. Here the CDR3 reads CASSSQVLGGQYF. CDR3 DNA sequence: TGTGCCAGCAGTTCCCAGGTCCTGGGGGGGCAGTACTTC.

V usage is TRBV5-1 and J usage is TRBJ2-5; 7 bases map to TRBD2. The CDR3 sequence is 11 residues long. Germline trimming cut 2 bases from V and 9 bases from J; bases unmatched to any gene: 1. Per germline, CDR1 SGHRS and CDR2 YFSETQ. CDR3 loop: CASSLGLAQYF. In nucleotides, the CDR3 is TGCGCCAGCAGCTTAGGACTAGCCCAGTACTTC. Full variable domain (outside the CDR3, taken from reference TRBV5-1 and TRBJ2-5): KAGVTQTPRYLIKTRGQQVTLSCSPISGHRSVSWYQQTPGQGLQFLFEYFSETQRNKGNFPGRFSGRQFSNSRSEMNVSTLELGDSALYLCASSLGLAQYFGPGTRLLVL.

CDR3 DNA: TGTGCCAGCAGCTCACAGGGCGTCTCTGGAAACACCATATATTTT. This codes for CASSSQGVSGNTIYF. The rearrangement joins TRBV5-4 to TRBJ1-3; TRBD1 is a possible D gene (6 bases). Germline CDR1 SGHNT, CDR2 YYREEE (reference sequence). This CDR3 is 15 amino acids long. Trimming cost V 3 bases and J 0 bases, with 10 bases left between them.

To note about this clone: One junction end disagrees with the germline gene, perhaps due to a read error. The chain uses TRBV7-6 and TRBJ1-1; D is perhaps TRBD1 (6 bases). Germline V gives CDR1 SGHVS, CDR2 FNYEAQ. The CDR3 is made up of 14 amino acids. The CDR3 DNA follows: TGTGCCAGCAGCTTAGATCAGGGGAACTCTGAAGCTTTCTTT. Protein sequence: CASSLDQGNSEAFF.

The chain employs TRBV28 and TRBJ2-2; the D gene is possibly TRBD1 (6 bases). Germline V gene data show CDR1 as MDHEN and CDR2 as SYDVKM. The CDR3 extends over 15 amino acids. Trimming pared 6 bases from V and 2 bases from J, leaving 13 bases between. This chain's CDR3 is CASRTQGPNTGELFF. The CDR3 DNA is TGTGCCAGCAGGACGCAGGGGCCCAACACCGGGGAGCTGTTTTTT.